This TCR beta chain was identified during a study of OX40 agonist ivuxolimab in advanced cancers. There are 14 residues in the CDR3. The V and J ends lost 7 bases and 0 bases respectively, with 10 bases between them. Germline V gene lookup returns CDR1 MNHNS and CDR2 SASEGT. Generated by immunoSEQ multiplex PCR, the TCRdb table keeps only in-frame clones and is missing some. The sample consists of around 150,000 clones, 90% of them appearing once. The chain recombines TRBV6-1 with TRBJ1-3; D is undetermined. The sequence came from an adult with an advanced solid tumor such as melanoma, head and neck, liver or kidney cancer. The specimen was CD4+ or CD8+ T cells sorted from blood, collected in a trial of the OX40 agonist ivuxolimab. The CDR3 DNA reads TGTGCCAGCATGAGGCTGAGCTCTGGAAACACCATATATTTT. Translated, it gives CASMRLSSGNTIYF.